Here is one T cell receptor (beta chain) with its context. The antigen remains unidentified. The source of the sample is a study of cytomegalovirus exposure and HLA in healthy donors. Findings of the study overall: TCR beta V- and J-gene trimming, according to a later analysis, was linked to a missense DCLRE1C variant.

The CDR3 is 13 amino acids. V gave up 0 bases and J gave up 7 bases, with 9 bases separating them. Germline loops: CDR1 SGHDN, CDR2 FVKESK. PCR was performed using 60 Vbeta and 13 Jbeta primers. Produced via immunoSEQ multiplex PCR; TCRdb's table is partial and in-frame only. The data hold 200,000 to 250,000 clones, with more than 65% observed a single time. The material sequenced was PBMCs. The chain joins TRBV14 to TRBJ1-2; D gene uncertain. The TCR originated in a middle-aged man in good health and CMV-seronegative. The DNA of the CDR3 is TGTGCCAGCAGCCAAGAACTCCGGTCTGGCTACACCTTC. Translating it yields CASSQELRSGYTF. The full variable domain, its missing parts supplied by reference TRBV14 and TRBJ1-2, is EAGVTQFPSHSVIEKGQTVTLRCDPISGHDNLYWYRRVMGKEIKFLLHFVKESKQDESGMPNNRFLAERTGGTYSTLKVQPAELEDSGVYFCASSQELRSGYTFGSGTRLTVV.